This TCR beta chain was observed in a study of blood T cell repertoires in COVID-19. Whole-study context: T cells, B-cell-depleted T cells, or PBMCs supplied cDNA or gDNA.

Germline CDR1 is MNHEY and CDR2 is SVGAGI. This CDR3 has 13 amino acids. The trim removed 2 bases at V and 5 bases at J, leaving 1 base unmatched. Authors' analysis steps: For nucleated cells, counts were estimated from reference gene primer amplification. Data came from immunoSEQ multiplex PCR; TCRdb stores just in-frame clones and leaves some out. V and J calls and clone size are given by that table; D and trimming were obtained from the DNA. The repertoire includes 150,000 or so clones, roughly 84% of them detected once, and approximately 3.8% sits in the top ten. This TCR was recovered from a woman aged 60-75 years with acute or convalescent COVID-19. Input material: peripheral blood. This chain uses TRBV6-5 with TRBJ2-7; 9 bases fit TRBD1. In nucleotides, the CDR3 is TGTGCCAGCAGTTACGACAGGGGGAACGAGCAGTACTTC. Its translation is CASSYDRGNEQYF.